The clone carrying this TCR beta chain was seen once. The CDR3 is made up of 14 amino acids. The trim removed 4 bases at V and 5 bases at J, leaving 6 bases unmatched. Per the germline V gene, CDR1 is SGHRS and CDR2 is YFSETQ. This specimen comes from a study of blood T cell repertoires in COVID-19. About the study: COVID-19 samples collected from the United States, Italy and Spain covered acute and convalescent phases. The analysed material was cDNA or gDNA that came from T cells, B-cell-depleted T cells, or PBMCs.

Here immunoSEQ multiplex PCR was the method, and the copy in TCRdb shows in-frame clones only, minus some. Of approximately 450,000 clones in the sample, roughly 91% were seen once. Sequencing was carried out using peripheral blood. The clonotype comes from a woman aged 25-40 years with acute or convalescent COVID-19. V is TRBV5-1 and J is TRBJ1-1; 9 bases are a match to TRBD1. CDR3 sequence: CASSPDRGETEAFF. The CDR3 DNA follows: TGCGCCAGCAGCCCGGACAGGGGAGAGACTGAAGCTTTCTTT.